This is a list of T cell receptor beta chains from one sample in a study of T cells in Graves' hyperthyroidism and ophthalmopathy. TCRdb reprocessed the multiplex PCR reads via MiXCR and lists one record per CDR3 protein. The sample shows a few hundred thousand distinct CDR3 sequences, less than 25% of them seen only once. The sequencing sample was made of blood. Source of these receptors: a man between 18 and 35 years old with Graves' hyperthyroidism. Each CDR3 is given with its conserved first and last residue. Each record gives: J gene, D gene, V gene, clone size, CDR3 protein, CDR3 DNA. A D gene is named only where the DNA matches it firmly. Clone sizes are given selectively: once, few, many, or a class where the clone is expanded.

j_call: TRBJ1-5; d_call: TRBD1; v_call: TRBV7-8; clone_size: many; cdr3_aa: CASSLGQGGDQPQHF; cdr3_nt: TGTGCCAGCAGCCTAGGACAGGGAGGCGATCAGCCCCAGCATTTT
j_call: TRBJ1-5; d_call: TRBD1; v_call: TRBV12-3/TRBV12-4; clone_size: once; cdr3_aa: CASSDGQGAYQPQHF; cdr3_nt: TGTGCCAGCAGTGACGGACAGGGGGCATATCAGCCCCAGCATTTT
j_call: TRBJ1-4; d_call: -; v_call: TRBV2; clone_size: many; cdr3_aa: CASGGAGREGEKLFF; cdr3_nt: TGTGCCAGCGGTGGGGCCGGGAGGGAGGGTGAAAAACTGTTTTTT
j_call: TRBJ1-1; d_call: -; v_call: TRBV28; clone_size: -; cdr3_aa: CASRDTIEAFF; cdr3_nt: TGTGCCAGCAGAGACACAATTGAAGCTTTCTTT
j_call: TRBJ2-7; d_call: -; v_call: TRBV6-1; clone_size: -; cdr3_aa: CASSGAGSEQYF; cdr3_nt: TGTGCCAGCAGTGGAGCAGGGAGCGAGCAGTACTTC
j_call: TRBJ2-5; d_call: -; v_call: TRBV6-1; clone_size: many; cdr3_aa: CASREDREETQYF; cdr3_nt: TGTGCCAGCCGGGAGGACAGGGAAGAGACCCAGTACTTC
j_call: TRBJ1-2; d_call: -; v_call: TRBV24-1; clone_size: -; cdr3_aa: CATSDPDSPLDGYTF; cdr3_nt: TGTGCCACCAGTGACCCGGACAGTCCCCTGGATGGCTACACCTTC
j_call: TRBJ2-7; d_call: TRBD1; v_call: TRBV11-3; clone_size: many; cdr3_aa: CASSLVDRPYEQYF; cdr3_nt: TGTGCCAGCAGCTTAGTGGACAGGCCCTACGAGCAGTACTTC
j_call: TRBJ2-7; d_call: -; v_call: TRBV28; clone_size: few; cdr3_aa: CASSPTGIYEQYF; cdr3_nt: TGTGCCAGCAGTCCGACCGGTATTTACGAGCAGTACTTC
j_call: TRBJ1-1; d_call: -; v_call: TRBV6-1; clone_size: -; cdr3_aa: CASTIPWGNWPEAFF; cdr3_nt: TGTGCCAGCACCATCCCTTGGGGGAACTGGCCTGAAGCTTTCTTT
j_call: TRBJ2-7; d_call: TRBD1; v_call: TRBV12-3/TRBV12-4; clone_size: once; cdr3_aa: CASSLLTGSNREQYF; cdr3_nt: TGTGCCAGCAGTCTCCTGACAGGGTCTAACCGCGAGCAGTACTTC
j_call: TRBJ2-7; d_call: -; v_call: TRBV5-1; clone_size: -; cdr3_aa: CASSPGSSRDYEQYF; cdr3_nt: TGCGCCAGCAGCCCCGGCTCCTCCAGGGACTACGAGCAGTACTTC
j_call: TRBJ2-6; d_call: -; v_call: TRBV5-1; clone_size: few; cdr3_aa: CASSSGSGANVLTF; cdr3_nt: TGCGCCAGCAGCTCGGGGTCTGGGGCCAACGTCCTGACTTTC
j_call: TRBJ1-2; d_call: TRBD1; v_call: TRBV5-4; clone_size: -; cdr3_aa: CASSSPGQSNYGYTF; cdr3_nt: TGTGCCAGCAGCTCTCCGGGACAGAGTAACTATGGCTACACCTTC
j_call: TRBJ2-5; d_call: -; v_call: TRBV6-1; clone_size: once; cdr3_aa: CASSGSWRMGETQYF; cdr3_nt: TGTGCCAGCAGTGGTAGTTGGCGGATGGGGGAGACCCAGTACTTC
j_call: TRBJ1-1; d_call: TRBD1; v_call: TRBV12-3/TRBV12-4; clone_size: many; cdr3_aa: CASSLNAGGGTEAFF; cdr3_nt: TGTGCCAGCAGTTTAAATGCAGGGGGCGGGACTGAAGCTTTCTTT
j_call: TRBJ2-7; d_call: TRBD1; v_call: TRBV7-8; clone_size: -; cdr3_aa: CASWDRGLEQYF; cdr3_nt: TGTGCCAGCTGGGACAGGGGGCTCGAGCAGTACTTC
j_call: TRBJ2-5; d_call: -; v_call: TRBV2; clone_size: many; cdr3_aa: CASTNLQETQYF; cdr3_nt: TGTGCCAGCACGAACCTCCAAGAGACCCAGTACTTC
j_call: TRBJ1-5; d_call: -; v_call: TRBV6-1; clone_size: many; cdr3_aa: CASSEQYGGSQPQHF; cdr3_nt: TGTGCCAGCAGTGAACAGTACGGGGGAAGTCAGCCCCAGCATTTT
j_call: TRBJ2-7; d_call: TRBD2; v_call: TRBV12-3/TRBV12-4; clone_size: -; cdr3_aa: CASSYGGGIIYEQYF; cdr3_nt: TGTGCCAGCAGTTACGGCGGGGGAATTATCTACGAGCAGTACTTC
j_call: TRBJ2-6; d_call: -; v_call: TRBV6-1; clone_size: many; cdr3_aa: CASGRSRRGGANVLTF; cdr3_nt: TGTGCCAGCGGAAGGTCGCGGCGGGGTGGGGCCAACGTCCTGACTTTC
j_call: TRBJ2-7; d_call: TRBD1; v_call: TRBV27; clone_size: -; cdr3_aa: CASSFRQGAIDEQYF; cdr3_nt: TGTGCCAGCAGTTTCAGACAGGGGGCAATTGACGAGCAGTACTTC
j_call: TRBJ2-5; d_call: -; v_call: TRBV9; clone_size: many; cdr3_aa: CASSVAASLETQYF; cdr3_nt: TGTGCCAGCAGCGTAGCGGCTAGCTTGGAGACCCAGTACTTC
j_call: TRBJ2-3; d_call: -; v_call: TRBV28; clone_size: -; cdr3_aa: CASSPPRGVADTQYF; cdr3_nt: TGTGCCAGCAGTCCCCCCCGCGGGGTCGCAGATACGCAGTATTTT
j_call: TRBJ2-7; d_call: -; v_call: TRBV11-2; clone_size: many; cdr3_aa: CASRAGLMSYEQYF; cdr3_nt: TGTGCCAGCAGGGCGGGGTTAATGTCCTACGAGCAGTACTTC
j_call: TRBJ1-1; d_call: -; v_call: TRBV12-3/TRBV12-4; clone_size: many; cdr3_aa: CASSPAGGAMNTEAFF; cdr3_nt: TGTGCCAGCAGTCCCGCCGGCGGGGCTATGAACACTGAAGCTTTCTTC
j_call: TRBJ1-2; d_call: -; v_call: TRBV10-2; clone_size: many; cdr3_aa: CASSESRTTGTYTF; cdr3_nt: TGCGCCAGCAGTGAGTCGCGGACAACGGGAACCTACACCTTC
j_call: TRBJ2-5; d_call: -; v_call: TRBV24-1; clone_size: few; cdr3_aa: CATSDPNKETQYF; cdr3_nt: TGTGCCACCAGTGACCCGAACAAAGAGACCCAGTACTTC
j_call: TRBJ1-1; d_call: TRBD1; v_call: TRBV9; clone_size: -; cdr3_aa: CASSDGQGVTEAFF; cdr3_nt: TGTGCCAGCAGCGACGGACAGGGTGTGACTGAAGCTTTCTTT
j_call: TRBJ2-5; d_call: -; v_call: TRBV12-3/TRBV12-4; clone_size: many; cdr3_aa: CASSSWTSEETQYF; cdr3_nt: TGTGCCAGCAGTTCGTGGACTTCCGAAGAGACCCAGTACTTC
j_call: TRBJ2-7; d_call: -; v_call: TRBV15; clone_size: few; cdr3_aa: CATSRDALYEQYF; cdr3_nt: TGTGCCACCAGCAGAGATGCCCTTTACGAGCAGTACTTC
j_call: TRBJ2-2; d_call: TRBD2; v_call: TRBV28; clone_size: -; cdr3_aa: CASSLRGGLTGELFF; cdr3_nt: TGTGCCAGCAGTTTACGGGGGGGTCTGACCGGGGAGCTGTTTTTT
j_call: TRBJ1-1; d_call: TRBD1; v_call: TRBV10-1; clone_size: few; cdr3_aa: CATILLQGASTMNTEAFF; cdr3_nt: TGCGCCACCATCCTTCTGCAGGGGGCCTCTACAATGAACACTGAAGCTTTCTTT
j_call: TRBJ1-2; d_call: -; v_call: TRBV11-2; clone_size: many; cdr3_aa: CASSLGAGGANYGYTF; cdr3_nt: TGTGCCAGCAGCTTAGGGGCAGGAGGGGCCAACTATGGCTACACCTTC
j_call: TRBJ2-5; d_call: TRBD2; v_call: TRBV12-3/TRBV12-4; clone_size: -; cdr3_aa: CASSHRSGGAGETQYF; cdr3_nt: TGTGCCAGCAGCCATAGGAGCGGGGGGGCGGGGGAGACCCAGTACTTC
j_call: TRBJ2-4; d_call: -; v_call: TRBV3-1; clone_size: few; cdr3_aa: CASSHRVAKNIQYF; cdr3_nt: TGTGCCAGCAGCCATCGAGTCGCCAAAAACATTCAGTACTTC
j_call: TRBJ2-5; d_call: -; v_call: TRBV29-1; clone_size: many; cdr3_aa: CSGGGETQYF; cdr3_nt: TGCAGCGGCGGAGGAGAGACCCAGTACTTC
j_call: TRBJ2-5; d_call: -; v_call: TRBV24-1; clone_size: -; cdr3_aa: CATGKRTVTQETQYF; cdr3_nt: TGTGCCACAGGGAAAAGGACAGTCACCCAAGAGACCCAGTACTTC
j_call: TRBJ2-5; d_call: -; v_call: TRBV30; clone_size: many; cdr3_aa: CAWSVGPAGAQYF; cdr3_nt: TGTGCCTGGAGTGTCGGGCCAGCCGGGGCCCAGTACTTC
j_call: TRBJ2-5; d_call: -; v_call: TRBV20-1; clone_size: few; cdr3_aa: CSAGETQYF; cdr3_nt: TGCAGTGCTGGGGAGACCCAGTACTTC
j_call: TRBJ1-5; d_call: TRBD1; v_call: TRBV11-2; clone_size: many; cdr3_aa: CASSFVQGARNQPQHF; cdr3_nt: TGTGCCAGCAGCTTCGTTCAGGGGGCCCGCAATCAGCCCCAGCATTTT
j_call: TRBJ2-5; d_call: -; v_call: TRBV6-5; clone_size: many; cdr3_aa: CASSYSWAGETQYF; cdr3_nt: TGTGCCAGCAGTTACTCTTGGGCGGGGGAGACCCAGTACTTC
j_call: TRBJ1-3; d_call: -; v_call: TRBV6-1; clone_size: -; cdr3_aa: CASGPGLRSGNTIYF; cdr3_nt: TGTGCCAGCGGCCCGGGACTGCGCTCTGGAAACACCATATATTTT
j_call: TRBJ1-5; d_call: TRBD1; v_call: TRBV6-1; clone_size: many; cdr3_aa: CASTRTGLYSNQPQHF; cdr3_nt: TGTGCCAGCACCAGGACAGGGTTATATAGCAATCAGCCCCAGCATTTT
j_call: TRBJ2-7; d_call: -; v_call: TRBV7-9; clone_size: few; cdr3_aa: CASSSGNRFGEQYF; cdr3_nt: TGTGCCAGCAGCTCTGGGAACAGGTTTGGAGAGCAGTACTTC
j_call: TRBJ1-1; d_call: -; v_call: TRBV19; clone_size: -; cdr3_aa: CASLYGGNTEAFF; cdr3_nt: TGTGCCAGTTTATACGGGGGGAACACTGAAGCTTTCTTT
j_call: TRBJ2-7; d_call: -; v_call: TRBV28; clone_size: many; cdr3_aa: CASRLTRDPYEQYF; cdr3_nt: TGTGCCAGCAGATTGACGAGGGACCCCTACGAGCAGTACTTC
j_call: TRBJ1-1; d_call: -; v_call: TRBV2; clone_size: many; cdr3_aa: CASSEGTANTEAFF; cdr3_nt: TGTGCCAGCAGTGAAGGGACAGCTAACACTGAAGCTTTCTTT
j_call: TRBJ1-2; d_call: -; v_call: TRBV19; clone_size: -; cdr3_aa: CASSPGKTYGYTF; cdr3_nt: TGTGCCAGTAGTCCAGGGAAAACTTATGGCTACACCTTC
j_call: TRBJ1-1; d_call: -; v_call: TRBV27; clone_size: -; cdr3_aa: CASSQMEAFF; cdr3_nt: TGTGCCAGCAGTCAGATGGAAGCTTTCTTT
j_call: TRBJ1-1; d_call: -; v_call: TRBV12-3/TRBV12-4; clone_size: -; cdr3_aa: CASSLWGLGDTEAFF; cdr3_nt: TGTGCCAGCAGTTTATGGGGACTTGGGGACACTGAAGCTTTCTTT
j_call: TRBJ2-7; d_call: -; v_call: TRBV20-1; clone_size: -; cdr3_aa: CSAQDHYEQYF; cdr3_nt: TGCAGTGCCCAGGACCACTACGAGCAGTACTTC
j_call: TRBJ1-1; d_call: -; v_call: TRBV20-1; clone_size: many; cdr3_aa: CTRATNTEAFF; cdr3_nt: TGCACCCGGGCCACGAACACTGAAGCTTTCTTT
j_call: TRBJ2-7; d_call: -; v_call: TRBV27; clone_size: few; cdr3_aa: CASRRLSSYEQYF; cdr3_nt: TGTGCCAGCAGACGTTTGAGCTCCTACGAGCAGTACTTC
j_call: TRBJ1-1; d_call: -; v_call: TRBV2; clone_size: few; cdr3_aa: CASGGGANTEAFF; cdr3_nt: TGTGCCAGCGGGGGCGGGGCGAACACTGAAGCTTTCTTT